Sequencing of this T cell receptor beta chain was carried out in a study of blood T cells in healthy people across ages (dated by TCRdb to the mid-2010s). Regarding the complete study: In model experiments, template switching captured about one uniquely barcoded TCR beta cDNA molecule for every two T cells. The study measured age-related changes in TCR beta repertoire diversity using deep sequencing normalized with unique cDNA molecular identifiers. Four age groups were formed from the donors: young (average approximately 15 years), middle-aged (approximately 40), aged (roughly 58) and long-lived (around 82). To avoid experimental bias, donors of different ages were distributed randomly across sequencing lanes. For two donors (one aged 18 to 30 and one aged 80 or older), the study analyzed two additional independent replicas of 1 million unique cDNA reads from the same blood draw.

The CDR3 contains 12 residues, cysteine and phenylalanine counted. The DNA shown is the 36-base CDR3, in frame from base 1. CDR1 and CDR2, per the germline V gene, are MDHEN and SYDVKM. V is cut back by 7 bases and J by 3 bases, with 2 bases in the junction unmatched. The library relied on 5' RACE. The second PCR ran for about 6 to 11 cycles and used a J-beta primer mix along with a sample-barcoded 5' primer. A unique molecular identifier was introduced onto each TCR beta cDNA molecule by a template-switch 5' adaptor carrying 12 random nucleotides. At least 3 million CDR3-containing paired-end reads were obtained from each sample. The Mint cDNA synthesis kit, primed by a TRBC-specific oligonucleotide, was used to synthesize first-strand cDNA from all RNA. All cDNA was treated with uracil-DNA glycosylase and then went through a first 18-cycle PCR with the universal primers M1SS and BC2_uni_R. The source study handled its data this way. Each sample was normalized by randomly selecting 1 million high-quality reads, each carrying a distinct molecular identifier. Reads with shared molecular identifiers were discarded instead of being binned into consensus sequences. MiTCR, set to a Q25 quality threshold and the strictest error-elimination algorithm, was used for CDR3 identification, clonotype clustering and error correction. Lower-bound total TCR beta diversity was estimated with a nonparametric unseen species model using Euler transformation. TCRdb took the public reads, trimmed them with fastp at Q25, ran MiXCR for clone calling and kept in-frame beta chains. Duplicate CDR3 protein sequences are folded into a single record with the most common DNA and genes. The V and J calls reflect TCRdb's pipeline rather than the authors' work. This sample holds fewer than 2 million distinct CDR3 sequences; approximately 39% were observed only once. Clones ranked in the top ten supply under 25% of the sample.

Donors were 39 systemically healthy Caucasian individuals from Russia aged about 6 to 100 years. Around 10 milliliters of peripheral blood were drawn from each donor into EDTA-treated Vacutainer tubes. PBMCs were isolated by Ficoll-Paque density-gradient centrifugation, with at least 6 million obtained per sample. Trizol reagent was used to extract total RNA from the PBMCs, yielding at least 5 micrograms per sample. For every donor, an aliquot of PBMCs went through flow cytometry to measure the percentages of naive CD45RAhigh/CD27high T cells. What the study reported, not specific to this receptor: There was a strong correlation between observed TCR beta diversity and the percentage of naive T cells measured by flow cytometry. Donor CMV infection status was unknown, potentially confounding age-related changes in expanded clonotypes. Total diversity estimates from one million sequenced T cells were considered lower bounds and underestimates. Compared with the aged group, the long-lived group had more naive CD4+ T cells, fewer expanded clones and increased TCR diversity, a pattern suggesting age selection. Observed TCR beta diversity per million T cells fell roughly linearly with age, and a significant reduction was already apparent by age around 36. Conclusive comparison of naive and antigen-experienced compartments was prevented by the profiling of bulk unsorted PBMCs.

As for this clonotype: Its recognized antigen is unknown. Per-base quality was not reported, and no clone a single base away is much larger than it.

The TCR originated in a human donor in good health. The sample consisted of blood. The chain couples TRBV28 to TRBJ2-7; 8 bases in the middle match TRBD1. The nucleotide sequence is TGTGCCAGCAAGGACAGGGTCTACGAGCAGTACTTC. Translated, this is CASKDRVYEQYF.